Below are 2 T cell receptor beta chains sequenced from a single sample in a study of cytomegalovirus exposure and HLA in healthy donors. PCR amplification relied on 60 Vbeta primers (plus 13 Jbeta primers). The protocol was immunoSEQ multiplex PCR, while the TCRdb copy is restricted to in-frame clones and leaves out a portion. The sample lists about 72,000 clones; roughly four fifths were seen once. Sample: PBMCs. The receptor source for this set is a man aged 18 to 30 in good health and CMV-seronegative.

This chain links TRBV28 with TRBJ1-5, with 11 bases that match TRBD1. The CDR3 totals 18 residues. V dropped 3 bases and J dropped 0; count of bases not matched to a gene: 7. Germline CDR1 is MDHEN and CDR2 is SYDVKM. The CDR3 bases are TGTGCCAGCAGTTTGTCGGACAGGGGGCGTTTTAGCAATCAGCCCCAGCATTTT. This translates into CASSLSDRGRFSNQPQHF.

CDR3 amino acids: CASSSSRGLNNEQFF. The CDR3 nucleotides read TGTGCCAGCAGCTCCTCCAGGGGGCTCAACAATGAGCAGTTCTTC. The V call is TRBV7-2, the J call TRBJ2-1; 8 nucleotides align to TRBD1. This CDR3 contains 15 residues. CDR1 SGHTA and CDR2 FQGNSA come from the germline V gene. Germline trimming cut 4 bases from V and 5 bases from J; bases unmatched to any gene: 7.